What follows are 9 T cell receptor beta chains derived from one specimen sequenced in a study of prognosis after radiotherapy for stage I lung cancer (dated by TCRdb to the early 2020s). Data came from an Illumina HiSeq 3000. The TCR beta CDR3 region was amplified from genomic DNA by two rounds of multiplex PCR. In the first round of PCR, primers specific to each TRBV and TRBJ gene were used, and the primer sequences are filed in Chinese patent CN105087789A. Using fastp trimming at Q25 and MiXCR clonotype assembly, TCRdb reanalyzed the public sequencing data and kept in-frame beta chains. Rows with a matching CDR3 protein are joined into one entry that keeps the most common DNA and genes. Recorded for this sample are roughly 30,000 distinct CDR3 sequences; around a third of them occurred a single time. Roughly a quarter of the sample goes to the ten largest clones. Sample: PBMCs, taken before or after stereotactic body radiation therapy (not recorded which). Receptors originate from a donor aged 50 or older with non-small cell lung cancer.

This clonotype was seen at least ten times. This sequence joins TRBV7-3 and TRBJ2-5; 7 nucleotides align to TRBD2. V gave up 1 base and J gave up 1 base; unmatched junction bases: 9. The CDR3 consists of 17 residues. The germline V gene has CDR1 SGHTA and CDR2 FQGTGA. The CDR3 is CASSLRGGSGSQETQYF. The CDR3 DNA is TGTGCCAGCAGCTTAAGAGGTGGTAGCGGGTCCCAAGAGACCCAGTACTTC.

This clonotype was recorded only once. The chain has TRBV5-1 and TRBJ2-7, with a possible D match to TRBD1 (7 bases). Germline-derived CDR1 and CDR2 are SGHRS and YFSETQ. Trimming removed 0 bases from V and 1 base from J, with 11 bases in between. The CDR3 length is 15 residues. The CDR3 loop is CASSLVSGGSYEQYF. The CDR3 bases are TGCGCCAGCAGCTTGGTGTCAGGGGGGTCCTACGAGCAGTACTTC. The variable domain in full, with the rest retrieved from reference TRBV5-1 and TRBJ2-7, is KAGVTQTPRYLIKTRGQQVTLSCSPISGHRSVSWYQQTPGQGLQFLFEYFSETQRNKGNFPGRFSGRQFSNSRSEMNVSTLELGDSALYLCASSLVSGGSYEQYFGPGTRLTVT.

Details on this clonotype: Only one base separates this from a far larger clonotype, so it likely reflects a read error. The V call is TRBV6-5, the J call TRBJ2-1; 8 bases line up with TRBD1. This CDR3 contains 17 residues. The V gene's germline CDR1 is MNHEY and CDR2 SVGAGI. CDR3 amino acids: CASSPLQGAVVYNDQFF. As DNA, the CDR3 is TGTGCCAGCAGCCCACTGCAGGGGGCGGTAGTCTACAATGATCAGTTCTTC.

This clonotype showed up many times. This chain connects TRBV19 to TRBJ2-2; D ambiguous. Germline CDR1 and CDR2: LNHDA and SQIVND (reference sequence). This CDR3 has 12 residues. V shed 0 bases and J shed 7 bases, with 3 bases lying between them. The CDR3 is CASSIENGELFF. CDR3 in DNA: TGTGCCAGTAGTATAGAGAACGGGGAGCTGTTTTTT.

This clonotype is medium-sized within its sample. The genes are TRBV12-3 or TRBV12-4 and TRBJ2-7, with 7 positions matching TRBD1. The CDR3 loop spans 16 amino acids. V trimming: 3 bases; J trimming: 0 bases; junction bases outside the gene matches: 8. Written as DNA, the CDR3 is TGTGCCAGCAGTTTTAGCCCGGGACAGAGCTCCTACGAGCAGTACTTC. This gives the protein CASSFSPGQSSYEQYF.

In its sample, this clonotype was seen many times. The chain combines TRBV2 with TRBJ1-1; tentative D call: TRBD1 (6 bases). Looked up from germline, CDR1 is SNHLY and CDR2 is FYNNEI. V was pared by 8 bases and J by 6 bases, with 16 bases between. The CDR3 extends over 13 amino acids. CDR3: CASWDTGTAEAFF. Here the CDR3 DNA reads TGTGCCAGCTGGGATACAGGGACCGCTGAAGCTTTCTTT.

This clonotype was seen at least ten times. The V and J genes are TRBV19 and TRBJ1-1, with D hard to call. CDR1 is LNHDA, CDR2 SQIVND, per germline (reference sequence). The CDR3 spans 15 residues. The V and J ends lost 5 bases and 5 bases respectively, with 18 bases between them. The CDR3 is CASSGLEGPRTEAFF. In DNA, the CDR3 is TGTGCCAGTAGTGGCCTGGAGGGTCCTCGGACTGAAGCTTTCTTT.

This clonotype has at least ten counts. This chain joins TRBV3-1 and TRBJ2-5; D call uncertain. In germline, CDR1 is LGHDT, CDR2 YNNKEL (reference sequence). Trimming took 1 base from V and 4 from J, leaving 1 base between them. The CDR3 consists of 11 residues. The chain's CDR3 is CASSQVETQYF. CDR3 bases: TGTGCCAGCAGCCAAGTAGAGACCCAGTACTTC.

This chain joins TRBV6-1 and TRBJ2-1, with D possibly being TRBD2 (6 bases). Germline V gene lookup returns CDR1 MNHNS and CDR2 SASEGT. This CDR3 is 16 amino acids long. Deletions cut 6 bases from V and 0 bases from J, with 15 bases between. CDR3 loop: CASSPSDGSSYNEQFF. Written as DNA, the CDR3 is TGTGCCAGCAGCCCAAGTGACGGGAGCTCCTACAATGAGCAGTTCTTC.